This TCR beta chain was sequenced in a study of blood T cell repertoires in COVID-19. Trimming left V 2 bases short and J 4 bases short, with 8 bases between. Germline V gives CDR1 MDHEN, CDR2 SYDVKM. The CDR3 loop spans 13 amino acids. TCRdb keeps only in-frame clones here, not all; method: immunoSEQ multiplex PCR. The sample carries approximately 50,000 clones, 75% to 80% recorded once. Concerning this clone: The same CDR3 can be traced to other DNA sequences in this sample.

This TCR was sampled from a man between 65 and 85 years old with active or convalescent COVID-19. Sequencing used peripheral blood. J is TRBJ1-2 and V is TRBV28, with D hard to call. CDR3 sequence: CASSLGRFYGYTF. For the CDR3, the DNA is TGTGCCAGCAGTTTAGGTCGGTTCTATGGCTACACCTTC.